A single sample gave rise to the 14 T cell receptor beta chains below, sequenced in a study of blood T cells in healthy people across ages. It was with a sample-barcoded 5' primer and a J-beta primer mix that a second PCR of roughly 7 to 12 cycles was run. MiXCR, run by TCRdb on the 5' RACE reads, gives a single entry per CDR3 protein. Of approximately 1.5 million distinct CDR3 sequences in the sample, about 45% were seen once. Sequenced material: blood. The receptors derive from a woman in her late teens or twenties in good health.

J is TRBJ2-1 and V is TRBV7-3; 12 bases are shared with TRBD2. Germline V CDR1 and CDR2: SGHTA, FQGTGA. V was pared by 5 bases and J by 3 bases, with 5 bases of the junction left unmatched. CDR3 length: 16 residues. CDR3 sequence (DNA): TGTGCCAGCAGCATGACTAGCGGGAGTATCTACAATGAGCAGTTCTTC. It is translated as CASSMTSGSIYNEQFF.

This clonotype was observed a few times. This rearrangement joins TRBV29-1 to TRBJ2-7; 11 bases are a match to TRBD2. V lost 6 bases to trimming and J lost 0 bases; unmatched junction nucleotides: 4. CDR3 length: 14 amino acids. CDR1 is SQVTM, CDR2 ANQGSEA, per germline. CDR3 region: CSVTGLADSYEQYF. CDR3 in DNA: TGCAGCGTAACGGGACTAGCGGACTCCTACGAGCAGTACTTC.

This clonotype has just a few counts. The chain links TRBV29-1 to TRBJ2-3; maybe TRBD1 (5 bases). This CDR3 is 15 amino acids long. Germline CDR1 SQVTM, CDR2 ANQGSEA. Trimming removed 3 bases at V and 2 bases at J, with 15 bases between. CDR3 residues: CSVDRVDRITDTQYF. In nucleotides, the CDR3 is TGCAGCGTTGATAGGGTTGACAGAATCACAGATACGCAGTATTTT.

This clonotype was counted a few times. The chain joins TRBV4-1 to TRBJ1-2; D gene uncertain. Germline CDR1 reads MGHRA; CDR2 reads YSYEKL. The CDR3 is 14 amino acids. V was clipped by 1 base and J by 0 bases, with 6 bases between them. DNA of the CDR3: TGCGCCAGCAGCCAAGGGTTAGCTAACTATGGCTACACCTTC. Translated: CASSQGLANYGYTF.

The CDR3 DNA reads TGCAGTGCCCGCCGAGCCGCCTCCTACGAGCAGTACTTC. Translation gives CSARRAASYEQYF. V gene TRBV20-1 combines with J gene TRBJ2-7; D remains unclear. V was cut by 6 bases and J by 0 bases, with 12 bases left in between. The CDR3 contains 13 residues. Germline V gives CDR1 DFQATT, CDR2 SNEGSKA (reference sequence).

This clonotype appeared a few times. The rearrangement links TRBV4-1 to TRBJ2-7; 9 nucleotides agree with TRBD2. The trim removed 1 base at V and 6 bases at J, leaving 7 bases unmatched. In germline, CDR1 is MGHRA, CDR2 YSYEKL. The CDR3 contains 15 residues. CDR3 in amino acids: CASSQGSGTSREQYF. The CDR3 coding sequence is TGCGCCAGCAGCCAAGGTAGTGGGACTAGCCGCGAGCAGTACTTC.

CDR3 sequence (DNA): TGTGCCAGTGCCGGGACTAGTGGCTACGAGCAGTACTTC. This encodes CASAGTSGYEQYF. The chain couples TRBV19 to TRBJ2-7, with 8 bases lining up with TRBD2. This CDR3 comprises 13 residues. Germline V gene data show CDR1 as LNHDA and CDR2 as SQIVND (reference sequence). Losses at the gene ends were 8 bases for V and 3 bases for J; bases not matched to a gene: 6. The complete variable domain, with remaining parts taken from reference TRBV19 and TRBJ2-7, reads DGGITQSPKYLFRKEGQNVTLSCEQNLNHDAMYWYRQDPGQGLRLIYYSQIVNDFQKGDIAEGYSVSREKKESFPLTVTSAQKNPTAFYLCASAGTSGYEQYFGPGTRLTVT.

The chain is built from TRBV12-3 or TRBV12-4 and TRBJ2-1; 7 positions match TRBD2. The closer fit of TRBJ2-7 to the DNA end suggests the J call may be wrong. The CDR3 is 15 residues long. In nucleotides, the CDR3 is TGTGCCAGCAGTTCCCCCGGGACTACATACAATGAGCAGTACTTC. Translation gives CASSSPGTTYNEQYF.

The chain recombines TRBV4-3 with TRBJ2-6; D call uncertain. V was clipped by 4 bases and J by 2 bases, with 9 bases between them. The germline V gene has CDR1 LGHNA and CDR2 YSLEER. The CDR3 totals 15 residues. CDR3 nucleotides: TGCGCCAGCAGCCCCCTCCCCGCTGGGGCCAACGTCCTGACTTTC. This encodes CASSPLPAGANVLTF.

This clonotype has only one observation. The rearrangement joins TRBV9 to TRBJ2-2; D is unresolved. CDR1 and CDR2 (germline): SGDLS, YYNGEE. V lost 6 bases to trimming and J lost 2 bases, with 8 bases between them. This CDR3 region has 13 residues. CDR3 sequence: CASNELNTGELFF. DNA of the CDR3: TGTGCCAGCAACGAACTTAACACCGGGGAGCTGTTTTTT. The variable domain in full, with the rest retrieved from reference TRBV9 and TRBJ2-2, is DSGVTQTPKHLITATGQRVTLRCSPRSGDLSVYWYQQSLDQGLQFLIQYYNGEERAKGNILERFSAQQFPDLHSELNLSSLELGDSALYFCASNELNTGELFFGEGSRLTVL.

This clonotype was detected a few times. The V call is TRBV25-1, the J call TRBJ1-2; unclear D gene. This CDR3 contains 14 residues. The V gene lost 5 bases and the J gene lost 4 bases, with 14 bases spanning the gap. Looked up from germline, CDR1 is MGHDK and CDR2 is SYGVNS. This CDR3 reads CASSNLGGSYGYTF. The CDR3 DNA is TGTGCCAGCAGTAATTTAGGAGGGAGCTATGGCTACACCTTC.

The chain joins TRBV24-1 to TRBJ1-4, with 7 bases matching TRBD1. Germline loops: CDR1 KGHDR, CDR2 SFDVKD. The CDR3 is 15 residues long. With 4 bases clipped from V and 8 bases from J, the junction kept 9 bases outside the gene matches. The CDR3 coding sequence is TGTGCCACCAGTGACCCGACAGGGCCGGAGGAAAAACTGTTTTTT. Protein sequence: CATSDPTGPEEKLFF.

This clonotype was picked up a small number of times. V and J are TRBV7-2 and TRBJ2-4, with D unresolved. The end of the DNA aligns better with TRBJ2-7, so the J call may be wrong. The CDR3 sequence is 12 residues long. CDR1 SGHTA and CDR2 FQGNSA come from the germline V gene. The CDR3 here is CASSRNVREQYF. CDR3 coding DNA: TGTGCCAGCAGCCGAAATGTTCGCGAGCAGTACTTC.

This rearrangement joins TRBV27 to TRBJ2-7; 8 positions agree with TRBD1. J lost 6 bases, V lost 5 bases, and 6 bases had no gene match. Germline loops: CDR1 MNHEY, CDR2 SMNVEV (reference sequence). The CDR3 loop spans 13 amino acids. The CDR3 is CASSPSGGCEQYF. CDR3 coding DNA: TGTGCCAGCAGTCCCTCAGGGGGCTGCGAGCAGTACTTC.